The rows below give T cell receptor beta chains drawn from one sample of a study of T cells after posttransplantation cyclophosphamide. TCRdb's table, derived via immunoSEQ multiplex PCR, lists solely in-frame clones and lacks some. The profile covers about 40,000 clones, none occurring a single time. The sample comprised PBMCs. The receptors here all came from a young man in good health and a related stem cell transplant donor. Each CDR3 is given with its conserved first and last residue. The order of the fields is clone size, CDR3 length, D gene, J gene, V gene, CDR3 protein, CDR3 DNA. D genes are given only for firm matches. Clone sizes are given selectively: once, few, many, or a class where the clone is expanded.

few | 15 | . | TRBJ2-3 | TRBV12-3/TRBV12-4 | CASSFLAGSTDTQYF | TGTGCCAGCAGTTTTTTGGCGGGGAGCACAGATACGCAGTATTTT
many | 13 | . | TRBJ1-2 | TRBV19 | CASSETEFYGYTF | TGTGCCAGTAGTGAGACAGAATTCTATGGCTACACCTTC
. | 16 | . | TRBJ2-3 | TRBV7-3 | CASSSKRAGTIGTQYF | TGTGCCAGCAGCTCCAAGCGGGCGGGGACGATCGGTACGCAGTATTTT
many | 15 | . | TRBJ2-2 | TRBV2 | CASKEGFANTGELFF | TGTGCCAGCAAGGAGGGGTTCGCGAACACCGGGGAGCTGTTTTTT
many | 16 | TRBD1 | TRBJ1-3 | TRBV5-4 | CASSSGTGNSGNTIYF | TGTGCCAGCAGCTCTGGGACAGGTAACTCTGGAAACACCATATATTTT
. | 16 | . | TRBJ2-3 | TRBV11-2 | CASSLTGGEVPDTQYF | TGTGCCAGCAGCTTGACGGGCGGGGAGGTCCCAGATACGCAGTATTTT
many | 15 | . | TRBJ1-1 | TRBV18 | CASSPPRQMNTEAFF | TGTGCCAGCTCACCACCGAGACAGATGAACACTGAAGCTTTCTTT
. | 17 | . | TRBJ2-1 | TRBV9 | CASSPRPTGPMNNEQFF | TGTGCCAGCAGCCCGCGACCGACAGGCCCGATGAACAATGAGCAGTTCTTC
many | 15 | . | TRBJ1-5 | TRBV18 | CASSPMRLTNQPQHF | TGTGCCAGCTCACCTATGAGACTAACGAATCAGCCCCAGCATTTT
many | 15 | TRBD1 | TRBJ2-3 | TRBV7-3 | CASSQGAYSTDTQYF | TGTGCCAGCAGCCAGGGGGCTTACAGCACAGATACGCAGTATTTT
many | 16 | TRBD1 | TRBJ1-1 | TRBV6-2/TRBV6-3 | CASSLTGGARNTEAFF | TGTGCCAGCAGCCTAACAGGGGGCGCCAGGAACACTGAAGCTTTCTTT
many | 16 | TRBD1 | TRBJ1-2 | TRBV7-9 | CASSPINRGRNYGYTF | TGTGCCAGCAGCCCTATAAACAGGGGAAGGAACTATGGCTACACCTTC
many | 13 | . | TRBJ1-1 | TRBV19 | CASRAGIYTEAFF | TGTGCCAGTAGGGCAGGGATTTACACTGAAGCTTTCTTT
few | 15 | TRBD1 | TRBJ1-5 | TRBV11-2 | CASNLDGQGNQPQHF | TGTGCCAGCAACTTAGATGGACAGGGGAATCAGCCCCAGCATTTT
many | 13 | . | TRBJ2-7 | TRBV18 | CASSPPTSYEQYF | TGTGCCAGCTCACCCCCAACAAGCTACGAGCAGTACTTC
many | 15 | TRBD1 | TRBJ1-4 | TRBV23-1 | CASSDRGRTNEKLFF | TGCGCCAGCAGCGACAGGGGGCGAACTAATGAAAAACTGTTTTTT
few | 16 | . | TRBJ2-3 | TRBV5-8 | CASSFLVSGVTDTQYF | TGTGCCAGCAGCTTTCTAGTGAGCGGCGTCACAGATACGCAGTATTTT
. | 12 | . | TRBJ2-5 | TRBV11-3 | CASSRNRETQYF | TGTGCCAGCAGCCGCAACCGGGAGACCCAGTACTTC
many | 14 | TRBD1 | TRBJ1-2 | TRBV4-1 | CASNPMDRDYGYTF | TGCGCCAGCAATCCCATGGACAGGGACTATGGCTACACCTTC
many | 11 | . | TRBJ1-1 | TRBV6-1 | CATPYGTEAFF | TGTGCCACCCCTTACGGGACTGAAGCTTTCTTT
few | 11 | . | TRBJ1-1 | TRBV29-1 | CSVGVNTEAFF | TGCAGCGTTGGCGTGAACACTGAAGCTTTCTTT
many | 14 | . | TRBJ1-1 | TRBV5-1 | CASTGTGGWTEAFF | TGCGCCAGCACCGGAACGGGGGGATGGACTGAAGCTTTCTTT
. | 16 | . | TRBJ2-7 | TRBV11-2 | CASSSSIRDKNYEQYF | TGTGCCAGCAGCTCGTCAATCCGGGACAAAAACTACGAGCAGTACTTC
many | 13 | . | TRBJ2-1 | TRBV7-2 | CASSPKGANEQFF | TGTGCCAGCAGCCCAAAGGGTGCCAATGAGCAGTTCTTC
. | 16 | TRBD2 | TRBJ2-3 | TRBV9 | CASSLLSGGGPDTQYF | TGTGCCAGCAGCCTCTTAAGCGGGGGGGGCCCAGATACGCAGTATTTT
many | 14 | . | TRBJ1-5 | TRBV7-9 | CASSLTGNNQPQHF | TGTGCCAGCAGCTTAACGGGGAACAATCAGCCCCAGCATTTT
many | 15 | . | TRBJ1-5 | TRBV7-9 | CASSLGRGADQPQHF | TGTGCCAGCAGCTTGGGGCGGGGGGCGGATCAGCCCCAGCATTTT
many | 12 | . | TRBJ2-3 | TRBV7-2 | CASSQFPDTQYF | TGTGCCAGCAGCCAGTTCCCAGATACGCAGTATTTT
many | 15 | TRBD1 | TRBJ1-2 | TRBV11-2 | CASSSHLTGGGGYTF | TGTGCCAGCAGCTCGCACCTGACAGGGGGAGGTGGCTACACCTTC
many | 16 | . | TRBJ2-4 | TRBV5-6 | CASSLGGSSGKAVQYF | TGTGCCAGCAGTTTGGGAGGCAGCTCCGGTAAGGCGGTTCAGTACTTC
. | 14 | . | TRBJ2-5 | TRBV7-3 | CASSPSSRGETQYF | TGTGCCAGCAGCCCCTCTTCACGGGGGGAGACCCAGTACTTC
many | 14 | . | TRBJ2-2 | TRBV19 | CASTRGGDSGELFF | TGTGCCAGTACCCGTGGCGGGGATTCCGGGGAGCTGTTTTTT
many | 15 | . | TRBJ2-3 | TRBV5-4 | CASSSGGRSKDTQYF | TGTGCCAGCAGCTCTGGTGGCAGGTCGAAAGATACGCAGTATTTT
many | 15 | . | TRBJ1-6 | TRBV5-6 | CASIRREAYNSPLHF | TGTGCCAGCATTCGCAGGGAGGCCTATAATTCACCCCTCCACTTT
many | 14 | . | TRBJ1-1 | TRBV5-4 | CASSLEISNTEAFF | TGTGCCAGCAGCTTGGAAATCTCGAACACTGAAGCTTTCTTT
many | 15 | . | TRBJ1-6 | TRBV10-3 | CAISGGSLPNSPLHF | TGTGCCATCAGTGGCGGCTCACTCCCAAATTCACCCCTCCACTTT
many | 15 | TRBD1 | TRBJ1-2 | TRBV6-6 | CASSDAGTGGRGYTF | TGTGCCAGCAGTGACGCCGGGACAGGGGGCCGGGGATACACCTTC
. | 15 | . | TRBJ2-3 | TRBV19 | CASSIIGERTDTQYF | TGTGCCAGTAGTATTATAGGGGAACGGACAGATACGCAGTATTTT
few | 16 | TRBD2 | TRBJ2-1 | TRBV29-1 | CSVEDNSAGTYNEQFF | TGCAGCGTTGAAGATAACTCAGCGGGAACCTACAATGAGCAGTTCTTC
few | 16 | TRBD1 | TRBJ2-2 | TRBV7-6 | CASSLGQGIDTGELFF | TGTGCCAGCAGCTTAGGACAGGGTATCGACACCGGGGAGCTGTTTTTT
many | 14 | . | TRBJ1-2 | TRBV14 | CASRRVGDFRSYTF | TGTGCCAGCAGGCGTGTCGGGGACTTCAGAAGCTACACCTTC
many | 14 | TRBD1 | TRBJ2-3 | TRBV9 | CASSAQGAIDTQYF | TGTGCCAGCAGCGCCCAGGGGGCAATAGATACGCAGTATTTT
. | 16 | TRBD1 | TRBJ2-5 | TRBV7-9 | CASSYGDRGIQETQYF | TGTGCCAGCAGCTATGGGGACAGGGGGATCCAAGAGACCCAGTACTTC
few | 16 | TRBD2 | TRBJ2-5 | TRBV28 | CASSLTAGALKLDQYF | TGTGCCAGCAGTTTAACAGCGGGGGCCCTTAAGTTGGACCAGTACTTC
few | 15 | TRBD2 | TRBJ2-3 | TRBV9 | CASSSAGGLTDTQYF | TGTGCCAGCAGCTCAGCGGGGGGGCTTACAGATACGCAGTATTTT
many | 15 | . | TRBJ1-1 | TRBV4-2 | CASSQDGQSLSEAFF | TGTGCCAGCAGCCAAGATGGGCAGTCCCTCAGCGAAGCTTTCTTT
many | 15 | TRBD1 | TRBJ1-3 | TRBV12-3/TRBV12-4 | CASQRTGGGGNTIYF | TGTGCCAGCCAACGGACAGGGGGAGGAGGAAACACCATATATTTT